The rows below give T cell receptor beta chains drawn from one sample of a study of T cell repertoires in cytomegalovirus infection. Using its own MiXCR run on the reads, TCRdb lists one record per CDR3 protein. The table lists hundreds of thousands of distinct CDR3 sequences, about 29% of them singletons. Antigens of these TCRs are unknown. This sample comprised cultured PBMCs, obtained from culture after CMV antigen stimulation. These receptors were collected from a human donor in good health (CMV status not recorded). Some clones in this sample may be carry-over from other donors' samples. CDR3s include the opening cysteine and the closing phenylalanine or tryptophan. D genes are given only for firm matches. The listing skips clone size in some rows; elsewhere it reads once, few, many or a size class.

j_call: TRBJ1-2
clone_size: .
d_call: .
v_call: TRBV28
cdr3_nt: TGTGCCAGCAGTTCGTCGAAGGGGGGTTACTATGGCTACACCTTC
cdr3_aa: CASSSSKGGYYGYTF

j_call: TRBJ2-7
clone_size: few
d_call: TRBD1
v_call: TRBV7-8
cdr3_nt: TGTGCCAGCAGCTTTAGACAGGGCTACGAGCAGTACTTC
cdr3_aa: CASSFRQGYEQYF

j_call: TRBJ2-7
clone_size: few
d_call: .
v_call: TRBV19
cdr3_nt: TGTGCCAGTAGTATCCAGGGCATAGGGGACGAGCAGTACTTC
cdr3_aa: CASSIQGIGDEQYF

j_call: TRBJ1-5
clone_size: .
d_call: .
v_call: TRBV5-1
cdr3_nt: TGCGCCAGCAGCTTGGGCGATGTAAATCAGCCCCAGCATTTT
cdr3_aa: CASSLGDVNQPQHF

j_call: TRBJ1-1
clone_size: few
d_call: .
v_call: TRBV30
cdr3_nt: TGTGCCTGGATCCAGGGAACTACTGAAGCTTTCTTT
cdr3_aa: CAWIQGTTEAFF

j_call: TRBJ1-5
clone_size: .
d_call: .
v_call: TRBV18
cdr3_nt: TGTGCCAGCTCACGCTACAGGGGCAATCAGCCCCAGCATTTT
cdr3_aa: CASSRYRGNQPQHF

j_call: TRBJ2-5
clone_size: many
d_call: .
v_call: TRBV2
cdr3_nt: TGTGCCAGCAGTGGTTTTAGCTGGCAAGAGACCCAGTACTTC
cdr3_aa: CASSGFSWQETQYF

j_call: TRBJ2-1
clone_size: many
d_call: TRBD2
v_call: TRBV7-2
cdr3_nt: TGTGCCAGCAGCTTTCGACCTCCGGGACTAGCGGGGTCAAGCTCCTACAATGAGCAGTTCTTC
cdr3_aa: CASSFRPPGLAGSSSYNEQFF

j_call: TRBJ1-2
clone_size: medium-sized
d_call: TRBD1
v_call: TRBV7-8
cdr3_nt: TGTGCCAGCAGCCGGACAGGGGGCGCGGTAGGCTACACCTTC
cdr3_aa: CASSRTGGAVGYTF

j_call: TRBJ2-2
clone_size: many
d_call: TRBD1
v_call: TRBV7-6
cdr3_nt: TGTGCCAGCAGCCCAAGGCAGGGGGACACCGGGGAGCTGTTTTTT
cdr3_aa: CASSPRQGDTGELFF

j_call: TRBJ2-1
clone_size: few
d_call: .
v_call: TRBV6-5
cdr3_nt: TGTGCCAGCGCCTCGAGGGCAGCCAGCTCCTACAATGAGCAGTTCTTC
cdr3_aa: CASASRAASSYNEQFF

j_call: TRBJ2-4
clone_size: many
d_call: TRBD2
v_call: TRBV7-2
cdr3_nt: TGTGCCAGCAGCTTACGGGACTACAAAAACATTCAGTACTTC
cdr3_aa: CASSLRDYKNIQYF

j_call: TRBJ1-2
clone_size: many
d_call: .
v_call: TRBV12-3/TRBV12-4
cdr3_nt: TGTGCCAGCAGTTTTGCGGGCTCTAACTATGGCTACACCTTC
cdr3_aa: CASSFAGSNYGYTF

j_call: TRBJ2-5
clone_size: many
d_call: .
v_call: TRBV7-2
cdr3_nt: TGTGCCAGCAGCTTAGCTGCGGTCCAAGAGACCCAGTACTTC
cdr3_aa: CASSLAAVQETQYF

j_call: TRBJ1-1
clone_size: .
d_call: .
v_call: TRBV20-1
cdr3_nt: TGCAGTGCTAGAGTAAGGGTCCGCCTGAACACTGAAGCTTTCTTT
cdr3_aa: CSARVRVRLNTEAFF

j_call: TRBJ2-1
clone_size: .
d_call: TRBD2
v_call: TRBV10-3
cdr3_nt: TGTGCCATCAGTGACAGCGGGAGTGGAGATGAGCAGTTCTTC
cdr3_aa: CAISDSGSGDEQFF

j_call: TRBJ1-3
clone_size: .
d_call: TRBD1
v_call: TRBV14
cdr3_nt: TGTGCCAGCAGCCAAGTGGGACAGACTGGAAACACCATATATTTT
cdr3_aa: CASSQVGQTGNTIYF

j_call: TRBJ2-6
clone_size: .
d_call: .
v_call: TRBV12-3/TRBV12-4
cdr3_nt: TGTGCCAGCAGTTTACAACTAGTTGGGGCCAACGTCCTGACTTTC
cdr3_aa: CASSLQLVGANVLTF

j_call: TRBJ1-5
clone_size: few
d_call: TRBD1
v_call: TRBV2
cdr3_nt: TGTGCCAGCATGGGACAGAATAGCAATCAGCCCCAGCATTTT
cdr3_aa: CASMGQNSNQPQHF

j_call: TRBJ2-3
clone_size: few
d_call: TRBD2
v_call: TRBV6-1
cdr3_nt: TGTGCCAGCAACCTACTAGCGGGAGTCTCAGATACGCAGTATTTT
cdr3_aa: CASNLLAGVSDTQYF

j_call: TRBJ2-6
clone_size: .
d_call: TRBD2
v_call: TRBV15
cdr3_nt: TGTGCCACCAGCAGACGACTAGCGGGAGGAGCTGGGGCCAACGTCCTGACTTTC
cdr3_aa: CATSRRLAGGAGANVLTF

j_call: TRBJ1-1
clone_size: many
d_call: .
v_call: TRBV5-6
cdr3_nt: TGTGCCAGCAGCTTGTTGGGGGCAGGCACTGAAGCTTTCTTT
cdr3_aa: CASSLLGAGTEAFF

j_call: TRBJ2-1
clone_size: .
d_call: .
v_call: TRBV12-3/TRBV12-4
cdr3_nt: TGTGCCAGCAGGAGAGGCGGGGAACCCTACAATGAGCAGTTCTTC
cdr3_aa: CASRRGGEPYNEQFF

j_call: TRBJ2-5
clone_size: .
d_call: TRBD2
v_call: TRBV5-1
cdr3_nt: TGCGCCAGCAGCTTGGCCCTAGCGGGAGCCACAGAGACCCAGTACTTC
cdr3_aa: CASSLALAGATETQYF

j_call: TRBJ1-2
clone_size: .
d_call: .
v_call: TRBV5-4
cdr3_nt: TGTGCCAGCAGCTCGGGGGGACAAACTAACTATGGCTACACCTTC
cdr3_aa: CASSSGGQTNYGYTF

j_call: TRBJ1-5
clone_size: .
d_call: TRBD1
v_call: TRBV30
cdr3_nt: TGTGCCTGGAGTGTAGGGACAGGGAGCGGTCAGCCCCAGCATTTT
cdr3_aa: CAWSVGTGSGQPQHF

j_call: TRBJ2-1
clone_size: few
d_call: TRBD2
v_call: TRBV27
cdr3_nt: TGTGCCAGCAGACAAAACCGGGAGGGTAACTACAATGAGCAGTTCTTC
cdr3_aa: CASRQNREGNYNEQFF

j_call: TRBJ1-1
clone_size: once
d_call: .
v_call: TRBV6-6
cdr3_nt: TGTGCCAGCAGTTACCAATTGGAGAACACTGAAGCTTTCTTT
cdr3_aa: CASSYQLENTEAFF

j_call: TRBJ1-6
clone_size: .
d_call: TRBD1
v_call: TRBV12-3/TRBV12-4
cdr3_nt: TGTGCCAGCAGTCCGACAGGGGAGAATTCACCCCTCCACTTT
cdr3_aa: CASSPTGENSPLHF

j_call: TRBJ1-6
clone_size: .
d_call: .
v_call: TRBV4-2
cdr3_nt: TGTGCCAGCAGCCAAGATATGCTGGGGGGCTATAATTCACCCCTCCACTTT
cdr3_aa: CASSQDMLGGYNSPLHF

j_call: TRBJ1-6
clone_size: many
d_call: .
v_call: TRBV20-1
cdr3_nt: TGCAGTGCTAGAAGGTCCGATAATTCACCCCTCCACTTT
cdr3_aa: CSARRSDNSPLHF

j_call: TRBJ1-1
clone_size: .
d_call: .
v_call: TRBV27
cdr3_nt: TGTGCCAGCAGTCAACAGGTCATCGCCTCGAACACTGAAGCTTTCTTT
cdr3_aa: CASSQQVIASNTEAFF

j_call: TRBJ2-3
clone_size: .
d_call: .
v_call: TRBV5-6
cdr3_nt: TGTGCCAGCAGGAGGAGGAGCACAGATACGCAGTATTTT
cdr3_aa: CASRRRSTDTQYF

j_call: TRBJ2-7
clone_size: many
d_call: .
v_call: TRBV7-6
cdr3_nt: TGTGCCAGCAGCCCCCTTGGCATCTCCTACGAGCAGTACTTC
cdr3_aa: CASSPLGISYEQYF

j_call: TRBJ2-1
clone_size: few
d_call: TRBD2
v_call: TRBV20-1
cdr3_nt: TGCAGTGCCACGGACCCGGGGGGCTCCTACAATGAGCAGTTCTTC
cdr3_aa: CSATDPGGSYNEQFF

j_call: TRBJ1-2
clone_size: .
d_call: TRBD1
v_call: TRBV20-1
cdr3_nt: TGCAGTGCTAAATCCTCAGGGGGTAATGGCTACACCTTC
cdr3_aa: CSAKSSGGNGYTF

j_call: TRBJ1-1
clone_size: .
d_call: .
v_call: TRBV7-2
cdr3_nt: TGTGCCAGCAGCTTAACCGAGGGACTACCAGAAGCTTTCTTT
cdr3_aa: CASSLTEGLPEAFF

j_call: TRBJ2-3
clone_size: many
d_call: TRBD2
v_call: TRBV7-8
cdr3_nt: TGTGCCAGCAGCTTATGGGGGGGATCCACAGATACGCAGTATTTT
cdr3_aa: CASSLWGGSTDTQYF

j_call: TRBJ1-4
clone_size: .
d_call: TRBD1
v_call: TRBV19
cdr3_nt: TGTGCCAGTAGTCTGTCAGGGGGAGCAACTAATGAAAAACTGTTTTTT
cdr3_aa: CASSLSGGATNEKLFF

j_call: TRBJ1-4
clone_size: many
d_call: .
v_call: TRBV19
cdr3_nt: TGTGCCAGTAGTATCGAGGACGACAGCCATATTGCAACTAATGAAAAACTGTTTTTT
cdr3_aa: CASSIEDDSHIATNEKLFF

j_call: TRBJ1-3
clone_size: few
d_call: TRBD1
v_call: TRBV6-2/TRBV6-3
cdr3_nt: TGTGCCAGCGGCGAGATCGACAGGGGTTCAGGAAACACCATATATTTT
cdr3_aa: CASGEIDRGSGNTIYF

j_call: TRBJ1-5
clone_size: few
d_call: .
v_call: TRBV28
cdr3_nt: TGTGCCAGCAGTTTAGGGGGGAGCAGGCAGCCCCAGCATTTT
cdr3_aa: CASSLGGSRQPQHF

j_call: TRBJ2-3
clone_size: many
d_call: .
v_call: TRBV7-6
cdr3_nt: TGTGCCAGCAGCTTGGAGACCTTTAGTACAGATACGCAGTATTTT
cdr3_aa: CASSLETFSTDTQYF

j_call: TRBJ1-1
clone_size: few
d_call: .
v_call: TRBV28
cdr3_nt: TGTGCCAGCAGCCCCGGGGGGGGCCAGAACACTGAAGCTTTCTTT
cdr3_aa: CASSPGGGQNTEAFF

j_call: TRBJ1-4
clone_size: .
d_call: .
v_call: TRBV19
cdr3_nt: TGTGCCAGTAGTATAAATGGAGCAGCTAATGAAAAACTGTTTTTT
cdr3_aa: CASSINGAANEKLFF

j_call: TRBJ1-5
clone_size: .
d_call: TRBD1
v_call: TRBV10-3
cdr3_nt: TGTGCCATCAGTGAGAAAGGGGGCATGGGCAATCAGCCCCAGCATTTT
cdr3_aa: CAISEKGGMGNQPQHF

j_call: TRBJ1-6
clone_size: few
d_call: TRBD1
v_call: TRBV4-1
cdr3_nt: TGCGCCAGCAGCCATGGGACAGGCTATAATTCACCCCTCCACTTT
cdr3_aa: CASSHGTGYNSPLHF

j_call: TRBJ1-5
clone_size: .
d_call: .
v_call: TRBV10-3
cdr3_nt: TGTGCCATCAGTAGGGACGTTCCAAATCAGCCCCAGCATTTT
cdr3_aa: CAISRDVPNQPQHF

j_call: TRBJ1-1
clone_size: few
d_call: TRBD1
v_call: TRBV7-8
cdr3_nt: TGTGCCAGCAGCTTGCGGCAGGGGGCCACTGAAGCTTTCTTT
cdr3_aa: CASSLRQGATEAFF

j_call: TRBJ2-7
clone_size: few
d_call: .
v_call: TRBV28
cdr3_nt: TGTGCCAGCAGTTTTGGGGGGGCTCCTCTGTTCGGTGAGCAGTACTTC
cdr3_aa: CASSFGGAPLFGEQYF